One T cell receptor beta chain is described in this entry. Antigen specificity is unknown. The source of the sample is a study of T cell responses to AZD1222 COVID-19 vaccine. On the study more broadly: The analysis combined second doses at about 4 or about 12 weeks.

TCRdb's table, derived via immunoSEQ multiplex PCR, lists solely in-frame clones and lacks some. The sample yields about 180,000 clones, around 88% seen once. V lost 4 bases to trimming and J lost 5 bases, with 8 bases between them. Germline-derived CDR1 and CDR2 are SEHNR and FQNEAQ (reference sequence). The CDR3 extends over 12 amino acids. Study-level results: Clonal diversity was possibly underestimated; the donors were predominantly white British and more often female. The peak T cell response came first, and repertoires were sampled only after it.

The sample consisted of peripheral blood, taken on day 0 of AZD1222 vaccination. This rearrangement joins TRBV7-9 to TRBJ2-5; D uncertain. The clonotype comes from an adult in good health. CDR3: CASSSIGETQYF. In nucleotides, the CDR3 is TGTGCCAGCAGCTCGATTGGCGAGACCCAGTACTTC. Full variable domain (rest looked up from reference TRBV7-9 and TRBJ2-5): DTGVSQNPRHKITKRGQNVTFRCDPISEHNRLYWYRQTLGQGPEFLTYFQNEAQLEKSRLLSDRFSAERPKGSFSTLEIQRTEQGDSAMYLCASSSIGETQYFGPGTRLLVL.